This T cell receptor beta chain was sequenced in a study of regulatory T cells in long-lasting Graves disease. Looking at the study overall: Patients met the persistent Graves' disease definition after over 5 years of antithyroid drugs with positive TSH receptor antibodies.

Time point denoted: persistent/refractory GD, antithyroid drugs over 5 years with positive TRAb. PBMCs were the source of the RNA used for TCR sequencing. Study observations and caveats: There was favoring of TRBV28, TRBJ1-2 and TRBJ2-5 in persistent disease. Because few samples were included, accuracy may have been lower.

Only a few counts were recorded for this clonotype. Its antigen remains unknown. This CDR3 comprises 13 residues. Germline values: CDR1 DFQATT, CDR2 SNEGSKA (reference sequence). Trimming cost V 5 bases and J 2 bases; bases outside gene matches: 5. CDR3-region Arm-PCR and iRepertoire HTBI primers produced the TCR beta libraries. Under the authors' procedure: Sample data revealed under 75 TRBV and under 15 TRBJ segments. TCRdb called the multiplex PCR reads again in MiXCR, with one record for every CDR3 protein. It is TCRdb's table, rather than the study itself, that gives the V and J calls and clone size. The sample has roughly 470,000 distinct CDR3 sequences, around 21% seen once.

This receptor was identified in a female donor with Graves disease. V and J are TRBV20-1 and TRBJ1-2; 7 bases map to TRBD1. The sequencing here drew on peripheral blood mononuclear cells (PBMCs), taken when the disease was refractory, from a patient treated with antithyroid drugs. In DNA, the CDR3 is TGCAGTGCTCGCCGGGACAGCAACTATGGCTACACCTTC. Translation gives CSARRDSNYGYTF.